The sequence of this T cell receptor beta chain was determined in a study of Ad26.COV2.S vaccination and SARS-CoV-2 variants. About the research overall: The Ad26.COV2.S arm of the COV1001 trial was where the donor was placed. The study gave Ad26.COV2.S intramuscularly, once or twice 56 days apart.

The length of the CDR3 is 14 residues. Regarding treatment: some 19 received Ad26.COV2.S at low or high dose, single or two shots; 5 received placebo; per-sample allocation not given. Material that was analyzed had been drawn on day 63 after the first vaccine or placebo injection. Donation came from an adult in Boston who was aged 18-55 years. Sequencing used immunoSEQ multiplex PCR; TCRdb keeps in-frame clones, though not all of them. This table has 300,000 to 350,000 clones, around 89% appearing once. The V and J genes are TRBV21-1 and TRBJ2-7; the table's D gene call, TRBD2, was not cross checked with the DNA. TRBV21-1 is annotated as a pseudogene. This TCR came from a person between 18 and 65 years old who received the Ad26.COV2.S COVID-19 vaccine or a placebo. The sequencing used peripheral blood, collected in a trial of Ad26.COV2.S vaccine versus placebo. The CDR3 here is CASSTRLAGGPEYF. CDR3 DNA: TGTGCCAGCAGCACCCGACTAGCGGGAGGGCCGGAGTACTTC.